This is a list of T cell receptor beta chains from one sample in a study of blood T cells in healthy people across ages. TCRdb ran MiXCR on the 5' RACE reads and lists one entry per CDR3 protein. The repertoire consists of 500,000 to 650,000 distinct CDR3 sequences, with over 25% occurring once and the leading ten covering 3.6%. A further study also used this sample, focusing on T cells of mothers and their children.

Sequences were obtained from blood. The origin of the receptors is a boy younger than 10 in good health. CDR3s include the opening cysteine and the closing phenylalanine or tryptophan. The D gene is left open where the match is weak. Some rows have no size entry. The others give once, few or many, or a class for an expanded clone.

j_call v_call clone_size cdr3_length d_call cdr3_aa cdr3_nt
TRBJ2-7 TRBV20-1 - 13 - CSARADRSYEQYF TGCAGTGCTAGGGCCGACAGATCCTACGAGCAGTACTTC
TRBJ1-2 TRBV7-9 - 18 TRBD1 CASSLVRGGVNFNYGYTF TGTGCCAGCAGCTTAGTGAGAGGGGGCGTAAATTTTAACTATGGCTACACCTTC
TRBJ2-1 TRBV7-9 - 15 - CASSSTGASYNEQFF TGTGCCAGCAGCTCCACCGGAGCTTCCTACAATGAGCAGTTCTTC
TRBJ1-1 TRBV29-1 - 13 - CSARLVENTEAFF TGCAGCGCCCGCCTGGTAGAGAACACTGAAGCTTTCTTT
TRBJ2-1 TRBV7-2 - 15 TRBD1 CASSLIWDRYNEQFF TGTGCCAGCAGCTTAATATGGGACAGGTACAATGAGCAGTTCTTC
TRBJ2-5 TRBV12-3/TRBV12-4 few 14 - CASSLVLGPGTQYF TGTGCCAGCAGTTTAGTGCTGGGTCCTGGGACCCAGTACTTC
TRBJ2-4 TRBV28 - 15 TRBD2 CASSWDYLAKNIQYF TGTGCCAGCAGTTGGGACTATTTAGCCAAAAACATTCAGTACTTC
TRBJ2-4 TRBV24-1 - 20 TRBD1 CATSDLKGQGLGSSKNIQYF TGTGCCACCAGTGATTTAAAGGGACAGGGATTGGGTAGTTCCAAAAACATTCAGTACTTC
TRBJ2-5 TRBV4-1 few 14 - CASSQVVGVETQYF TGCGCCAGCAGCCAAGTAGTAGGGGTAGAGACCCAGTACTTC
TRBJ2-7 TRBV25-1 few 14 - CASSHLRDTYEQYF TGTGCCAGCAGCCACCTCCGGGACACTTACGAGCAGTACTTC
TRBJ1-5 TRBV6-2/TRBV6-3 - 10 - CASRGPPQHF TGTGCCAGCAGGGGGCCGCCCCAGCATTTT
TRBJ2-5 TRBV5-1 - 16 - CASSSSLGGVGETQYF TGCGCCAGCAGCTCCTCCCTCGGGGGAGTCGGGGAGACCCAGTACTTC
TRBJ1-2 TRBV2 - 11 - CASQGNYGYTF TGTGCCAGTCAGGGGAACTATGGCTACACCTTC
TRBJ2-1 TRBV7-9 - 16 TRBD1 CASSSSPGQAYNEQFF TGTGCCAGCAGCTCCTCCCCGGGACAGGCTTACAATGAGCAGTTCTTC
TRBJ1-4 TRBV6-2/TRBV6-3 - 17 - CASSYSTGGEEYGKLFF TGTGCCAGCAGTTACTCGACGGGAGGGGAGGAGTATGGAAAACTGTTTTTT
TRBJ2-7 TRBV11-2 few 15 - CASSLRRQISYEQYF TGTGCCAGCAGCTTAAGACGGCAGATTTCCTACGAGCAGTACTTC